Each of the 17 T cell receptor beta chains below was sequenced from the same sample in a study of T cells after yellow fever vaccination. From the 5' RACE reads, TCRdb called clonotypes with MiXCR, one entry per CDR3 protein. The sample consists of 510,000 or so distinct CDR3 sequences, over 15% of them appearing once. This material consisted of PBMCs, taken 15 days after the yellow fever booster vaccination. The receptors were gathered from a man aged 25 to 45 who received the YFV17D yellow fever vaccine.

The rearrangement uses TRBV3-1 and TRBJ2-1; 7 nucleotides agree with TRBD2. The V and J ends lost 4 bases and 0 bases, in that order; junction bases with no gene match: 9. Germline CDR1 reads LGHDT; CDR2 reads YNNKEL (reference sequence). This CDR3 spans 17 amino acids. The CDR3 region has the DNA TGTGCCAGCAGCCCTACTAGCGTTCCGAGCTCCTACAATGAGCAGTTCTTC. Encoded protein: CASSPTSVPSSYNEQFF.

This clonotype was counted between two and nine times. The chain joins TRBV6-1 to TRBJ2-1; 8 bases match TRBD2. Trimming at V came to 9 bases and at J to 3 bases, leaving 13 bases not matched to a gene. The length of the CDR3 is 16 residues. Germline V gene data show CDR1 as MNHNS and CDR2 as SASEGT. CDR3 bases: TGTGCCAGGGGGGTAGGGGCCACTAGCGGCTACAATGAGCAGTTCTTC. Translation gives CARGVGATSGYNEQFF.

The chain is built from TRBV27 and TRBJ2-1; unclear D gene. The V gene's germline CDR1 is MNHEY and CDR2 SMNVEV (reference sequence). The CDR3 is made up of 14 amino acids. Trimming removed 8 bases from V and 6 bases from J, with 17 bases in between. The CDR3 loop is CASAHPQRANEQFF. The CDR3 DNA reads as TGTGCCAGCGCTCACCCTCAAAGGGCCAATGAGCAGTTCTTC.

This clonotype occurred a few times. The chain joins TRBV29-1 to TRBJ2-4; no reliable D call. The length of the CDR3 is 13 residues. Trimming shortened V by 7 bases and J by 0 bases, and 10 bases separated the two germline ends. The germline CDR1 and CDR2 sequences are SQVTM and ANQGSEA. The CDR3 nucleotides are TGCAGCGCCAAGACATTAGCCAAAAACATTCAGTACTTC. Translation gives CSAKTLAKNIQYF.

V usage is TRBV4-3 and J usage is TRBJ2-1, with a weak D call TRBD2 (6 bases). The CDR3 is 16 residues long. V gave up 1 base and J gave up 1 base, with 11 bases separating them. Germline CDR1 and CDR2: LGHNA and YSLEER. CDR3 bases: TGCGCCAGCAGCCAAGGCGTTAGCGGATCCTACAATGAGCAGTTCTTC. As protein: CASSQGVSGSYNEQFF.

This clonotype was observed a handful of times. The CDR3 loop reads CASSLWGARGTGELFF. The CDR3 nucleotides read TGTGCCAGCAGCCTTTGGGGGGCCCGGGGCACCGGGGAGCTGTTTTTT. The chain carries TRBV3-1 and TRBJ2-2; TRBD1 or TRBD2 may be the D gene (6 bases each). Germline V gives CDR1 LGHDT, CDR2 YNNKEL (reference sequence). This CDR3 has 16 residues. The V end was cut by 4 bases, the J end by 4 bases, with 16 bases between.

V and J are TRBV12-3 or TRBV12-4 and TRBJ1-4; D not resolved. This CDR3 contains 13 residues. The ends were cut back, 6 bases at V and 9 bases at J, with 14 bases in the middle. DNA of the CDR3: TGTGCCAGCAGCTTGTTACCGGGGAAAAAACTGTTTTTT. Translation: CASSLLPGKKLFF.

This chain joins TRBV19 and TRBJ1-4; a weak D match, TRBD1 (5 bases). CDR3 length equals 13 residues. V was pared by 5 bases and J by 10 bases, with 14 bases between. Germline V CDR1 and CDR2: LNHDA, SQIVND (reference sequence). CDR3 region: CASSPDSGGKLFF. The CDR3 bases are TGTGCCAGTAGTCCCGACTCCGGGGGAAAACTGTTTTTT.

V usage is TRBV6-1 and J usage is TRBJ2-3, with 10 nucleotides matching TRBD2. The CDR3 runs 15 residues. J gave up 1 base and V 10 bases, and 8 bases lay outside the gene matches. CDR1 is MNHNS and CDR2 is SASEGT in the germline V gene. For the CDR3, the DNA is TGTGCCACTGCCTGGACTAGCGGCCGCACAGATACGCAGTATTTT. This gives the protein CATAWTSGRTDTQYF.

This clonotype came up a few times. The chain links TRBV7-8 to TRBJ1-6; no clear D. CDR1 and CDR2 from the germline V gene are SGHVS and FQNEAQ. Trimming shortened V by 6 bases and J by 9 bases, and 12 bases separated the two germline ends. This CDR3 spans 13 amino acids. The CDR3 reads CASSGGHGSPLHF. CDR3 nucleotide sequence: TGTGCCAGCAGTGGTGGGCACGGTTCACCCCTCCACTTT.

The gene calls are TRBV20-1 and TRBJ2-7; TRBD1 is a possible D gene (6 bases). Germline V gene sequence: CDR1 DFQATT, CDR2 SNEGSKA (reference sequence). V shed 0 bases and J shed 6 bases, with 18 bases lying between them. This CDR3 spans 15 amino acids. As DNA, the CDR3 is TGCAGTGCTAGAGAGGGGACACGGACGCTGGTCGAGCAGTACTTC. Amino acids: CSAREGTRTLVEQYF.

The rearrangement joins TRBV3-1 to TRBJ2-7; the match to TRBD2 covers 8 bases. Germline V gene sequence: CDR1 LGHDT, CDR2 YNNKEL (reference sequence). The length of the CDR3 is 17 residues. J was trimmed by 2 bases and V by 0 bases; bases with no gene match: 9. CDR3 DNA: TGTGCCAGCAGCCAAGAGTCGGGGGGGCTCCTACCCTACGAGCAGTACTTC. It encodes CASSQESGGLLPYEQYF.

CDR3: CASSLGGRKQETQYF. The CDR3 nucleotides are TGTGCCAGTAGTCTGGGCGGGAGAAAACAAGAGACCCAGTACTTC. The chain links TRBV19 to TRBJ2-5, with 7 bases matching TRBD2. Germline CDR1 and CDR2: LNHDA and SQIVND (reference sequence). Unmatched junction bases numbered 8, after V lost 5 bases and J lost 2 bases. CDR3 length: 15 amino acids.

V and J are TRBV20-1 and TRBJ2-5; 8 bases agree with TRBD1. Germline-derived CDR1 and CDR2 are DFQATT and SNEGSKA (reference sequence). CDR3 length: 13 residues. The V and J ends lost 6 bases and 5 bases, in that order; junction bases with no gene match: 8. The CDR3 DNA reads as TGCAGTGCCACACGACAGGGGCGGGAGACCCAGTACTTC. Amino acids: CSATRQGRETQYF.

The chain has TRBV5-1 and TRBJ2-5; 12 nucleotides align to TRBD2. CDR1 is SGHRS and CDR2 is YFSETQ in the germline V gene. V dropped 5 bases and J dropped 2; count of bases not matched to a gene: 10. The CDR3 contains 17 residues. In DNA, the CDR3 is TGCGCCAGCAGACAGATGCTAGCGGGAGGGGTTCAAGAGACCCAGTACTTC. This translates into CASRQMLAGGVQETQYF.

The gene calls are TRBV4-3 and TRBJ2-1; D remains ambiguous. The CDR3 loop spans 14 amino acids. In germline, CDR1 is LGHNA, CDR2 YSLEER. V lost 0 bases to trimming and J lost 6 bases, with 9 bases between them. For the CDR3, the DNA is TGCGCCAGCAGCCAAGACCGCGTATCCAATGAGCAGTTCTTC. It yields the protein CASSQDRVSNEQFF.

This chain connects TRBV20-1 to TRBJ2-3; 8 bases map to TRBD2. CDR1 is DFQATT, CDR2 SNEGSKA, per germline (reference sequence). Trimming took 6 bases from V and 2 from J; bases not matched to a gene: 10. The length of the CDR3 is 15 residues. CDR3 protein: CSAIGGAGITDTQYF. CDR3 sequence (DNA): TGCAGTGCCATCGGGGGGGCGGGTATCACAGATACGCAGTATTTT.